This T cell receptor beta chain was captured by sequencing in a study of cytotoxic CD8 clonotypes in ibrutinib-treated CLL (dated by TCRdb to the early 2020s). Describing the broader study: The cohort was composed of some ten relapsed/refractory and approximately 16 treatment-naive patients; IGHV unmutated status was identified in some 17 patients. Partial responses were observed in about 25 patients and complete responses in 2; after a median follow-up of around 68 months, remission was maintained in 15 or so patients and progression was observed in approximately 12. Samples at response were collected after a median of around twelve months of treatment, with a range of about 6 to 40 months. An average of roughly 270,000 productive templates and some 99,000 productive rearrangements was obtained per sample. Of the approximately 87 people in the trial, approximately 24 had longitudinal samples available. Cryopreserved peripheral blood mononuclear cells were obtained prior to treatment, at the time of response, and at either disease progression or sustained remission. Every remission and progressive disease sample was obtained while ibrutinib was still being received by the patients. The study at large found these results: Sampling times were not matched between sustained-remission and progressing patients, and lymph node repertoires were not studied. Public clonotypes were rare and either shrank or stayed stable during treatment, and the rise in clonality at ibrutinib response reflected expansion of private clonotypes. Clonality increased at ibrutinib response, stayed stable in sustained remission, and fell back toward baseline at progression. Baseline clonality was found to be higher than that of age-matched healthy donors and was strongly correlated with circulating CD8+ T-cell counts.

The time point label corresponds to: about eleven months on ibrutinib. For TCR beta library preparation, approximately 1.9 micrograms of genomic DNA was extracted from cryopreserved PBMCs. Longitudinal blood samples from CLL patients on ibrutinib monotherapy underwent high-throughput TCR beta sequencing. The patients took part in an open-label, single-center phase 2 trial of ibrutinib monotherapy. The goal of deep resolution MiSeq sequencing was a depth between 1 in 1 million and 1 in 200,000 T cells, and coverage averaged 10x per clonotype. TCR beta libraries were generated with the immunoSEQ hsTCRB Kit. The authors processed their data as follows. ImmunoSEQ Data Assistant and ImmunoSEQ Analyzer were used for data analysis, and V, D and J genes were assigned according to IMGT definitions. Clonality was computed as one minus normalized Shannon entropy of productive rearrangement frequencies, ranging from 0 to 1. Only overrepresented clonotypes making up at least 0.05% of the repertoire of each patient were included in the public clonotype analysis. Thirteen age-matched healthy donor repertoires from immuneACCESS were used as controls for clonality. TCRdb provides this immuneACCESS table in a form limited to in-frame rearrangements. Some clones are lacking; in checked studies, under half of them reflect an unresolved V gene, and why the rest are absent is not known. V and J calls and clone size are given by that table; D and trimming were obtained from the DNA. This sample holds 15,000 or so clones; approximately 60% were observed only once. The ten top clones hold 25% of the sample.

Concerning this clone: Its antigen remains unidentified. Base qualities were left out, and no much larger clone turns up one base away.

The sequence derives from a human donor with chronic lymphocytic leukemia. The material sequenced was PBMCs, taken after 12 months of ibrutinib treatment.

DNA sequence: TGTGCCAGCAGTTACTCGAGGGTTGGGGAGCTGTTTTTT. Protein translation: CASSYSRVGELFF. The chain couples TRBV6-5 to TRBJ2-2; TRBD2 is perhaps the D gene, given 5 matching bases. According to the germline V gene, CDR1 reads MNHEY and CDR2 reads SVGAGI. From the cysteine up to the phenylalanine, the CDR3 has a length of 13 residues. The CDR3 DNA has 39 bases and is translated from base 1. Deletion took 0 bases off V and 8 bases off J, with a span of 7 bases between the germline ends.